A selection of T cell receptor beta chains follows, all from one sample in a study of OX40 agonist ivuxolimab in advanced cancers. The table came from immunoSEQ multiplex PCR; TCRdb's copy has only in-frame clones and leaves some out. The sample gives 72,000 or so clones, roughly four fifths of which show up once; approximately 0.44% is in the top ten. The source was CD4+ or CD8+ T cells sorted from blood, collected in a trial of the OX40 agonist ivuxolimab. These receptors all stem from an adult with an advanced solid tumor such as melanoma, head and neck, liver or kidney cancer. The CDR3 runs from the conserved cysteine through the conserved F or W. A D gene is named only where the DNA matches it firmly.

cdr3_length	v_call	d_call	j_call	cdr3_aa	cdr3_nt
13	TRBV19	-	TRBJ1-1	CASSMETNTEAFF	TGTGCCAGTAGTATGGAGACTAACACTGAAGCTTTCTTT
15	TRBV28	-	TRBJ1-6	CASSLSQGNNSPLHF	TGTGCCAGCAGTTTGTCGCAGGGGAATAATTCACCCCTCCACTTT
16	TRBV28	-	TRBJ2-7	CASSLIWGDLSYEQYF	TGTGCCAGCAGTTTGATATGGGGCGACCTCTCCTACGAGCAGTACTTC
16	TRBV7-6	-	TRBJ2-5	CASSLLGEPMQETQYF	TGTGCCAGCAGTCTCCTTGGCGAGCCGATGCAAGAGACCCAGTACTTC
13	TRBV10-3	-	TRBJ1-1	CAISSSEGTEAFF	TGTGCCATCAGTTCGTCCGAGGGCACTGAAGCTTTCTTT
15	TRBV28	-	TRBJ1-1	CASSLHDAVNTEAFF	TGTGCCAGCAGTCTCCATGATGCAGTTAACACTGAAGCTTTCTTT
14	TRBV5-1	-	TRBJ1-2	CASSLLQANYGYTF	TGCGCCAGCAGCTTGCTGCAAGCTAACTATGGCTACACCTTC
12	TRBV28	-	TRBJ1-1	CASSLTGTEAFF	TGTGCCAGCAGCCTTACAGGGACTGAAGCTTTCTTT
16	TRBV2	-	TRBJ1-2	CASSGVVGAGERGYTF	TGTGCCAGCAGTGGGGTAGTGGGCGCAGGGGAACGCGGCTACACCTTC
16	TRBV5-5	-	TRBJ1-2	CASSHGPQGLRGGYTF	TGTGCCAGCAGCCATGGGCCCCAGGGGCTACGGGGTGGCTACACCTTC
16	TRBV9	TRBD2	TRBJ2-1	CASSVAWTSGHNEQFF	TGTGCCAGCAGCGTAGCTTGGACTAGCGGGCACAATGAGCAGTTCTTC
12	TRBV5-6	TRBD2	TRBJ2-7	CASNPTSGEQYF	TGTGCCAGCAACCCAACTAGCGGCGAGCAGTACTTC
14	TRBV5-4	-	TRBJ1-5	CASSVKGDNQPQHF	TGTGCCAGCAGCGTAAAAGGGGACAATCAGCCCCAGCATTTT
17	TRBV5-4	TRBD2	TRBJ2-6	CASSQGLAGLGANVLTF	TGTGCCAGCAGCCAAGGACTAGCGGGGCTGGGTGCCAACGTCCTGACTTTC